A selection of T cell receptor beta chains follows, all from one sample in a study of T cells in Graves' hyperthyroidism and ophthalmopathy. Via MiXCR, TCRdb re-called the multiplex PCR reads, giving one row per CDR3 protein. The repertoire holds 150,000 to 200,000 distinct CDR3 sequences, with roughly 10% as singletons. The sample consisted of blood. These TCRs come from a woman under 30 with Graves' hyperthyroidism that later progressed to Graves' ophthalmopathy. Each CDR3 is given with its conserved first and last residue. The order of the fields is V gene, J gene, clone size, D gene, CDR3 protein, CDR3 DNA. The D gene is left open where the match is weak. Not all rows give a size; the values are once, few, many and, for expanded clones, a class.

>TRBV9|TRBJ2-3|many|.
CASSVGVADTDTQYF
TGTGCCAGCAGCGTAGGGGTAGCGGACACAGATACGCAGTATTTT
>TRBV6-5|TRBJ2-6|many|.
CASSYASGANVLTF
TGTGCCAGCAGTTACGCTTCTGGGGCCAACGTCCTGACTTTC
>TRBV7-9|TRBJ2-5|many|.
CASSASIREGGETQYF
TGTGCCAGCAGCGCCTCCATTAGGGAGGGGGGAGAGACCCAGTACTTC
>TRBV5-1|TRBJ2-3|many|.
CASSLATGTDTQYF
TGCGCCAGCAGCTTGGCCACCGGGACAGATACGCAGTATTTT
>TRBV20-1|TRBJ1-1|many|.
CSAAPGPMNTEAFF
TGCAGTGCCGCACCGGGGCCAATGAACACTGAAGCTTTCTTT
>TRBV12-3/TRBV12-4|TRBJ1-1|many|.
CASSYVGGARRTEAFF
TGTGCCAGCAGTTACGTCGGGGGGGCACGACGCACTGAAGCTTTCTTT
>TRBV7-9|TRBJ2-6|few|TRBD2
CASSPWTSGSSGANVLTF
TGTGCCAGCAGCCCCTGGACTAGCGGAAGCTCTGGGGCCAACGTCCTGACTTTC
>TRBV25-1|TRBJ1-3|many|.
CASSEGQHSGNTIYF
TGTGCCAGCAGTGAAGGGCAGCACTCTGGAAACACCATATATTTT
>TRBV19|TRBJ1-1|many|.
CASTRTAYTEAFF
TGTGCCAGTACCCGGACGGCGTACACTGAAGCTTTCTTT
>TRBV12-3/TRBV12-4|TRBJ1-5|many|.
CASSSTASNQPQHF
TGTGCCAGCAGTTCAACGGCTAGCAATCAGCCCCAGCATTTT
>TRBV6-5|TRBJ1-1|many|.
CASSYRNRLNTEAFF
TGTGCCAGCAGTTACAGAAATAGGCTGAACACTGAAGCTTTCTTT
>TRBV30|TRBJ2-3|.|.
CAWSFTEYQTDTQYF
TGTGCCTGGAGTTTCACCGAGTACCAAACAGATACGCAGTATTTT
>TRBV2|TRBJ2-1|many|.
CASRTSTSHHEQFF
TGTGCCAGCAGGACCTCGACTAGTCATCATGAGCAGTTCTTC
>TRBV20-1|TRBJ2-7|many|.
CSARGQGLLGSEQYF
TGCAGTGCTAGAGGTCAGGGCCTTTTGGGGAGCGAGCAGTACTTC
>TRBV6-1|TRBJ2-5|many|.
CASSEVRSWQVMETQYF
TGTGCCAGCAGTGAAGTTCGGAGTTGGCAGGTGATGGAGACCCAGTACTTC
>TRBV11-2|TRBJ1-1|many|.
CASSLYRRPNTEAFF
TGTGCCAGCAGCTTGTACAGGCGCCCGAACACTGAAGCTTTCTTT
>TRBV2|TRBJ2-1|.|.
CASSDTRNNEQFF
TGTGCCAGCAGTGATACCAGAAACAATGAGCAGTTCTTC
>TRBV4-2|TRBJ2-7|few|TRBD1
CASSPGTGGSTYEQYF
TGTGCCAGCAGCCCAGGGACAGGGGGATCTACCTACGAGCAGTACTTC
>TRBV7-9|TRBJ1-4|.|.
CASSPRLNLATNEKLFF
TGTGCCAGCAGCCCCCGGCTAAACCTTGCAACTAATGAAAAACTGTTTTTT
>TRBV30|TRBJ1-5|.|.
CAWTPRPNQPQHF
TGTGCCTGGACCCCGCGGCCCAATCAGCCCCAGCATTTT
>TRBV11-1|TRBJ1-2|many|TRBD1
CASSLTGGLYGYTF
TGTGCCAGCAGCTTAACAGGGGGCCTCTATGGCTACACCTTC
>TRBV12-3/TRBV12-4|TRBJ2-1|.|TRBD1
CASSTRTGAGTVDYNEQFF
TGTGCCAGCAGTACCAGGACAGGGGCTGGGACTGTTGACTACAATGAGCAGTTCTTC
>TRBV6-1|TRBJ1-1|.|.
CASQEGQNTEAFF
TGTGCTAGCCAGGAGGGCCAGAACACTGAAGCTTTCTTT
>TRBV2|TRBJ1-2|many|.
CASRYQVYTF
TGTGCCAGCAGATACCAGGTCTACACCTTC
>TRBV18|TRBJ2-7|many|.
CASSHRDKGYEQYF
TGTGCCAGCTCACATCGGGATAAGGGATACGAGCAGTACTTC
>TRBV6-1|TRBJ2-7|many|TRBD2
CASSDLAGFAYEQYF
TGTGCCAGCAGTGACCTAGCGGGGTTTGCCTACGAGCAGTACTTC
>TRBV7-8|TRBJ2-1|many|TRBD2
CASSFRTRTDEQFF
TGTGCCAGCAGCTTTAGGACTAGAACGGATGAGCAGTTCTTC
>TRBV7-2|TRBJ1-1|many|TRBD1
CASRSSGTGQSEAFF
TGTGCCAGCAGGTCCTCCGGGACAGGGCAGTCTGAAGCTTTCTTT
>TRBV12-5|TRBJ1-1|.|.
CASGLVLGGARFTEAFF
TGTGCTAGTGGTTTGGTACTGGGGGGGGCACGATTCACTGAAGCTTTCTTT
>TRBV5-1|TRBJ2-4|many|TRBD1
CASSLVAGGGRAKNIQYF
TGCGCCAGCAGCTTGGTGGCAGGGGGCGGACGAGCCAAAAACATTCAGTACTTC
>TRBV20-1|TRBJ1-5|few|.
CSALPWTDYSNQPQHF
TGCAGTGCCCTCCCTTGGACGGACTATAGCAATCAGCCCCAGCATTTT
>TRBV7-3|TRBJ2-1|few|TRBD2
CASSSGSRLAGYNEQFF
TGTGCCAGCAGCTCAGGCTCGAGGCTAGCGGGTTACAATGAGCAGTTCTTC
>TRBV3-1|TRBJ1-1|many|.
CASSQEGNRAFF
TGTGCCAGCAGCCAAGAGGGGAATAGAGCTTTCTTT
>TRBV28|TRBJ1-1|many|TRBD1
CASSNRGPTEAFF
TGTGCCAGCAGTAACAGGGGGCCCACTGAAGCTTTCTTT
>TRBV20-1|TRBJ1-3|few|.
CSARDSGKRDTGNTIYF
TGCAGTGCTAGAGATTCGGGGAAAAGGGACACTGGAAACACCATATATTTT
>TRBV12-3/TRBV12-4|TRBJ2-3|many|TRBD2
CASSPGLAGDTQYF
TGTGCCAGCAGTCCGGGACTAGCGGGGGATACGCAGTATTTT
>TRBV5-1|TRBJ1-1|many|.
CASSLATAWENTEAFF
TGCGCCAGCAGCTTGGCGACAGCGTGGGAGAACACTGAAGCTTTCTTT
>TRBV28|TRBJ1-1|.|.
CASIEGKKAFF
TGTGCCAGCATCGAGGGAAAAAAAGCTTTCTTT
>TRBV5-6|TRBJ2-7|.|.
CASSLETCEQYF
TGTGCCAGCAGCTTGGAAACCTGCGAGCAGTACTTC
>TRBV2|TRBJ2-2|many|.
CASSPGTTNTGELFF
TGTGCCAGCAGTCCCGGGACAACGAACACCGGGGAGCTGTTTTTT
>TRBV5-1|TRBJ1-1|many|.
CASSFEQGNTEAFF
TGCGCCAGCAGCTTCGAACAGGGGAACACTGAAGCTTTCTTT
>TRBV19|TRBJ2-7|.|TRBD2
CASSTSGITYEQYF
TGTGCCAGTAGTACTAGCGGGATTACGTACGAGCAGTACTTC
>TRBV25-1|TRBJ2-5|few|.
CASSELLSGETQYF
TGTGCCAGCAGTGAATTATTGAGTGGAGAGACCCAGTACTTC
>TRBV2|TRBJ1-3|many|TRBD1
CASSGDRALSGNTIYF
TGTGCCAGCAGTGGGGACAGGGCCCTCTCTGGAAACACCATATATTTT
>TRBV4-1|TRBJ2-5|.|.
CASSQAPGRQETQYF
TGCGCCAGCAGCCAAGCCCCAGGACGACAAGAGACCCAGTACTTC
>TRBV7-9|TRBJ1-2|many|.
CASTRLGTAPSVTF
TGTGCCAGCACCCGCCTTGGGACCGCCCCATCAGTGACCTTC
>TRBV6-1|TRBJ2-3|few|.
CASSLVDSPSTDTQYF
TGTGCCAGCAGTTTGGTTGACTCCCCTAGCACAGATACGCAGTATTTT
>TRBV19|TRBJ2-7|many|.
CASSGAAGRANEQYF
TGTGCCAGTAGTGGGGCGGCGGGACGGGCAAACGAGCAGTACTTC
>TRBV19|TRBJ1-1|many|.
CASSIVGQFTEAFF
TGTGCCAGTAGTATAGTCGGGCAGTTTACTGAAGCTTTCTTT
>TRBV7-7|TRBJ2-2|many|.
CASSYTTTGELFF
TGTGCCAGCAGCTATACTACCACCGGGGAGCTGTTTTTT
>TRBV10-3|TRBJ1-1|many|TRBD1
CATSTGMNTEAFF
TGTGCCACTTCGACAGGGATGAACACTGAAGCTTTCTTT
>TRBV12-3/TRBV12-4|TRBJ2-7|many|.
CASSLASGNYEQYF
TGTGCCAGCAGTTTAGCGTCGGGTAACTACGAGCAGTACTTC
>TRBV5-6|TRBJ2-5|.|.
CASSLTSVETQYF
TGTGCCAGCAGCTTAACGTCTGTGGAGACCCAGTACTTC
>TRBV4-1|TRBJ2-2|many|TRBD1
CASSAIPRGRTVSGELFF
TGCGCCAGCAGCGCAATCCCCAGGGGGCGCACGGTCTCCGGGGAGCTGTTTTTT